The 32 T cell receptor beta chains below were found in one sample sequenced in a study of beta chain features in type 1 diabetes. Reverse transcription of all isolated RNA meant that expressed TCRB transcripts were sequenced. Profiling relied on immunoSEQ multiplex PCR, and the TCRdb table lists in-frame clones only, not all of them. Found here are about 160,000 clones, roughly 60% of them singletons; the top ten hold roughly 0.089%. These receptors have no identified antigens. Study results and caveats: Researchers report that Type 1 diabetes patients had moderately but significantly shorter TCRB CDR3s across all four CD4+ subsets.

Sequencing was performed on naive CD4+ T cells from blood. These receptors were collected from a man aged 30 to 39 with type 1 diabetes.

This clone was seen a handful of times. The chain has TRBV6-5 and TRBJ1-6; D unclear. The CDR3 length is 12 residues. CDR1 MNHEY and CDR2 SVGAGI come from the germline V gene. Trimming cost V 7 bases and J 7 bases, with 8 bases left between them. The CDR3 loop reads CASTDGNSPLHF. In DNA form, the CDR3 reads TGTGCCAGCACGGACGGGAATTCACCCCTCCACTTT.

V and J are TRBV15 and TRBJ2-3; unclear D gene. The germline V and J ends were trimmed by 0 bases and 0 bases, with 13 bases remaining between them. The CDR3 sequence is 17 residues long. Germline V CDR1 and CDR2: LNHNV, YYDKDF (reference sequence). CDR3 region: CATSRDLPGASTDTQYF. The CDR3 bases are TGTGCCACCAGCAGAGATTTACCCGGAGCTAGCACAGATACGCAGTATTTT.

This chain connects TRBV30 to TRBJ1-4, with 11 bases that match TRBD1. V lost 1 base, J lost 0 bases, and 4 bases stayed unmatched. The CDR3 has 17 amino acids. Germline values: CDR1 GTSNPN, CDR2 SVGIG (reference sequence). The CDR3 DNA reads TGTGCCTGGAGTGCACCGGGACAGGGGGCAACTAATGAAAAACTGTTTTTT. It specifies CAWSAPGQGATNEKLFF.

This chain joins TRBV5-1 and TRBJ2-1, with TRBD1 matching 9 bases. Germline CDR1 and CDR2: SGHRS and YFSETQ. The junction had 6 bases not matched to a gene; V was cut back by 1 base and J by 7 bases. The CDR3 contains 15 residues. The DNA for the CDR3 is TGCGCCAGCAGCTTGTTACAGGGGGCCAATAATGAGCAGTTCTTC. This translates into CASSLLQGANNEQFF.

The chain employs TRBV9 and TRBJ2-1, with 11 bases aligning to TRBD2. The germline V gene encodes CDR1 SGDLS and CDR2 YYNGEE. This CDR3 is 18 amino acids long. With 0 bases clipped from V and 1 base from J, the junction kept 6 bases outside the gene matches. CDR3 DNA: TGTGCCAGCAGCGTAGGGCTAGCGGGGGGATCGTCCTACAATGAGCAGTTCTTC. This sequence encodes CASSVGLAGGSSYNEQFF. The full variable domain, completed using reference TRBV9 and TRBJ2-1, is DSGVTQTPKHLITATGQRVTLRCSPRSGDLSVYWYQQSLDQGLQFLIQYYNGEERAKGNILERFSAQQFPDLHSELNLSSLELGDSALYFCASSVGLAGGSSYNEQFFGPGTRLTVL.

CDR3 DNA sequence: TGTGCCAGCAGCTTTCAGGGAGGAGAGACCCAGTACTTC. Translation gives CASSFQGGETQYF. The chain combines TRBV7-2 with TRBJ2-5; D may be TRBD2 (6 bases). Trimming took off 3 bases at V and 4 bases at J, with 9 bases between the two ends. This CDR3 has 13 residues. Per germline, CDR1 SGHTA and CDR2 FQGNSA.

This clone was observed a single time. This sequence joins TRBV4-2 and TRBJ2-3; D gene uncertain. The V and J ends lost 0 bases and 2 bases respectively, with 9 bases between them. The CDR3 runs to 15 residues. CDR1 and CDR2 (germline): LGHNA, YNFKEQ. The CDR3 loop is CASSQEAQSTDTQYF. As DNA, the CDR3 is TGTGCCAGCAGCCAAGAAGCCCAGTCCACAGATACGCAGTATTTT.

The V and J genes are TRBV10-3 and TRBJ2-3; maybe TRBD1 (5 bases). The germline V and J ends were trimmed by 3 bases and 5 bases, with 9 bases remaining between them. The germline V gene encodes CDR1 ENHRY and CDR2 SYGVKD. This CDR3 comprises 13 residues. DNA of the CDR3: TGTGCCATCAGTGACCAGGGTGGAGATACGCAGTATTTT. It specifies CAISDQGGDTQYF.

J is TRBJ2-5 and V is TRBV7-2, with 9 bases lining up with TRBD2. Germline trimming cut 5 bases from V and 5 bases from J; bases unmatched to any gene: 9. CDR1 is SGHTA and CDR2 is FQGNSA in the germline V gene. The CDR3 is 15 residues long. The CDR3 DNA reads TGTGCCAGCAGCCTCGGACTAGCGACCTCCGAGACCCAGTACTTC. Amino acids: CASSLGLATSETQYF.

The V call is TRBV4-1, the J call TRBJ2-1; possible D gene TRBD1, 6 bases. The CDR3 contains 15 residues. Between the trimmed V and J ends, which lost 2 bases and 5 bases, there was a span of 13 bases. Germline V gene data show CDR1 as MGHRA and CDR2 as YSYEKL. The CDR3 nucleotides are TGCGCCAGCAGCCAATCAGGGGCACGGGACAATGAGCAGTTCTTC. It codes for CASSQSGARDNEQFF.

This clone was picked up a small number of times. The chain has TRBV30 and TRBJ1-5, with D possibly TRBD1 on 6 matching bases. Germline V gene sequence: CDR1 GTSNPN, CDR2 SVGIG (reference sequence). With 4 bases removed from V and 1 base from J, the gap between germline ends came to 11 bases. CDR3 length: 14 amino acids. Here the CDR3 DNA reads TGTGCCTGGACCCAGGGGCTGAGCAATCAGCCCCAGCATTTT. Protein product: CAWTQGLSNQPQHF.

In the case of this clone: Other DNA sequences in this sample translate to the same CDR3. The CDR3 loop reads CAWSVRGNTEAFF. The CDR3 region has the DNA TGTGCCTGGAGTGTACGGGGTAACACTGAAGCTTTCTTT. The chain employs TRBV30 and TRBJ1-1; no firm D call. V lost 0 bases to trimming and J lost 2 bases, with 7 bases between them. CDR1 is GTSNPN, CDR2 SVGIG, per germline (reference sequence). The CDR3 has 13 residues.

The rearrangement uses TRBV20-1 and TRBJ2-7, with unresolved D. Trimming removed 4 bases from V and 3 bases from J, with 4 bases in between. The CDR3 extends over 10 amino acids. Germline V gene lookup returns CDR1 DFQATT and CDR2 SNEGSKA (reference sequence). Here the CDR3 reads CSATLYEQYF. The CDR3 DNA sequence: TGCAGTGCTACCCTCTACGAGCAGTACTTC.

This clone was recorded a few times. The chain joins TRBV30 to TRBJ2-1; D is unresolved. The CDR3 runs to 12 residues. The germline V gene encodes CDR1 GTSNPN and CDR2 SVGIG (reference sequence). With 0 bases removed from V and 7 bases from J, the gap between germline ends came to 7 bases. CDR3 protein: CAWSVSVNEQFF. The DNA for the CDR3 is TGTGCCTGGAGTGTATCGGTTAATGAGCAGTTCTTC.

The CDR3 nucleotides read TGTGCCAGCAGCCAATTACTAGCGCGCACAGATACGCAGTATTTT. This gives the protein CASSQLLARTDTQYF. The rearrangement joins TRBV14 to TRBJ2-3; TRBD2 aligns across 7 bases. This CDR3 contains 15 residues. CDR1 is SGHDN and CDR2 is FVKESK in the germline V gene. The trim removed 2 bases at V and 1 base at J, leaving 3 bases unmatched.

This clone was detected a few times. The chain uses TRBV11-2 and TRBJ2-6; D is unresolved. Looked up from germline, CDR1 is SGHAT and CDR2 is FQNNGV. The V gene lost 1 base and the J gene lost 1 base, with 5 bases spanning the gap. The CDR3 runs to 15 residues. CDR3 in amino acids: CASSLVLSGANVLTF. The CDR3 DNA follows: TGTGCCAGCAGCTTAGTCCTGTCTGGGGCCAACGTCCTGACTTTC. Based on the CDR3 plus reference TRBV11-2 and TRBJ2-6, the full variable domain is EAGVAQSPRYKIIEKRQSVAFWCNPISGHATLYWYQQILGQGPKLLIQFQNNGVVDDSQLPKDRFSAERLKGVDSTLKIQPAKLEDSAVYLCASSLVLSGANVLTFGAGSRLTVL.

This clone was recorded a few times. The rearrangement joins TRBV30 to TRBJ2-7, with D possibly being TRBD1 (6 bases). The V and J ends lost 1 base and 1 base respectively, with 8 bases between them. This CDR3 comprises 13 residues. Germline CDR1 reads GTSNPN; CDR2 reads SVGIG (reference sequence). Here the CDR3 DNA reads TGTGCCTGGAGTGGGACAGCTTCCTACGAGCAGTACTTC. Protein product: CAWSGTASYEQYF.

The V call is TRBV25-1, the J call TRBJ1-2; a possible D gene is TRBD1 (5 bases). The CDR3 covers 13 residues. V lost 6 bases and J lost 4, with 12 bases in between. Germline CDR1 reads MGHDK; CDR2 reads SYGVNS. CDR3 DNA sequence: TGTGCCAGCAGCCCCGGGGACGCCTATGGCTACACCTTC. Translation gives CASSPGDAYGYTF.

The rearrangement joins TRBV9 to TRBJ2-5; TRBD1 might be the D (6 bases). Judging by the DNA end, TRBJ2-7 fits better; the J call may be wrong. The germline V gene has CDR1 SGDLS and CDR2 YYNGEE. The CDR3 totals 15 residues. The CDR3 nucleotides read TGTGCCAGCAGCGTAGCTACAGGGTCATCATACGAGCAGTACTTC. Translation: CASSVATGSSYEQYF.

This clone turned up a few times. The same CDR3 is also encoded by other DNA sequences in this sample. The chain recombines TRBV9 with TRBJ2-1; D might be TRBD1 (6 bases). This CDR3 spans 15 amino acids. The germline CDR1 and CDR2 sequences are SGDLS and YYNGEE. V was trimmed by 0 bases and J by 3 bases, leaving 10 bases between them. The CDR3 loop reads CASSVGQGSYNEQFF. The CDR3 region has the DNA TGTGCCAGCAGCGTAGGCCAGGGGAGCTACAATGAGCAGTTCTTC.

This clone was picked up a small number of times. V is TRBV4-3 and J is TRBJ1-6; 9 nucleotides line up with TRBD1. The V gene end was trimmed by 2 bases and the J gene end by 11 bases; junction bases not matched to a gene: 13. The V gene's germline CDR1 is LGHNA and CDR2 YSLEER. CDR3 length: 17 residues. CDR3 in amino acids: CASSQKARTGVKTPLHF. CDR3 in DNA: TGCGCCAGCAGCCAAAAGGCCCGGACAGGGGTAAAGACACCCCTCCACTTT.

CDR3 sequence: CASSSRQAGIQETQYF. The CDR3 DNA sequence: TGTGCCAGCAGCTCAAGACAGGCCGGGATTCAAGAGACCCAGTACTTC. The rearrangement links TRBV9 to TRBJ2-5; the D gene is possibly TRBD1 (6 bases). The V and J ends lost 4 bases and 2 bases respectively, with 18 bases between them. The CDR3 loop spans 16 amino acids. Germline CDR1 is SGDLS and CDR2 is YYNGEE.

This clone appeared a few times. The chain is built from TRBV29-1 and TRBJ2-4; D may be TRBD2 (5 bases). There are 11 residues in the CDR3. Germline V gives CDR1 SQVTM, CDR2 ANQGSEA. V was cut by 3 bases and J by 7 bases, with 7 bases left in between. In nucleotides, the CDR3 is TGCAGCGTTGAGCGGAGGAACATTCAGTACTTC. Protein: CSVERRNIQYF.

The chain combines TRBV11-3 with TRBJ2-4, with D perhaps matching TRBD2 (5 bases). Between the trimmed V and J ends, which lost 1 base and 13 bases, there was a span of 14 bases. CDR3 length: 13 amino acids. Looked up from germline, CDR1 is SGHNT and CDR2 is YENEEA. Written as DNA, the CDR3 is TGTGCCAGCAGCTTAGGGGTCCGGGATGAGCAGTACTTC. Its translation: CASSLGVRDEQYF.

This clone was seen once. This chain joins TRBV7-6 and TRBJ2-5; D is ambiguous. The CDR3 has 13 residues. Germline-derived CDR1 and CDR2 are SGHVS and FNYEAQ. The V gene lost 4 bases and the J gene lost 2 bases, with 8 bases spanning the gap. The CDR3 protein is CASSSGPQETQYF. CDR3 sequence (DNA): TGTGCCAGCAGCTCAGGCCCACAAGAGACCCAGTACTTC.

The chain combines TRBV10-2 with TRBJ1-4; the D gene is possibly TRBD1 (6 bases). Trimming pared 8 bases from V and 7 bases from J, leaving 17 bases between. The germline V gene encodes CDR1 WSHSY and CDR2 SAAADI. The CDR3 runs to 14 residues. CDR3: CASGRQELAEKLFF. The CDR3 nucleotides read TGCGCCAGCGGTCGACAGGAACTCGCTGAAAAACTGTTTTTT.

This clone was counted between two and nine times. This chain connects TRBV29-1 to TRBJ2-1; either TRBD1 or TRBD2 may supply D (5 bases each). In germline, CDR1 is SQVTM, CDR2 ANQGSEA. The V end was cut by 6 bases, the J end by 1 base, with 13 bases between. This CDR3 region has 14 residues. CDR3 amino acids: CSVAGTSSYNEQFF. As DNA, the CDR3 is TGCAGCGTCGCCGGGACCTCTTCCTACAATGAGCAGTTCTTC.

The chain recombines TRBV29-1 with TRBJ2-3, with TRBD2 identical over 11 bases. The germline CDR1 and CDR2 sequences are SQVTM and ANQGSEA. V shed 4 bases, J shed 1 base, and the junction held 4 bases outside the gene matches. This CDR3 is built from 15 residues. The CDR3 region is CSVAGTSGRTDTQYF. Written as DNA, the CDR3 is TGCAGCGTTGCCGGGACTAGCGGACGCACAGATACGCAGTATTTT.

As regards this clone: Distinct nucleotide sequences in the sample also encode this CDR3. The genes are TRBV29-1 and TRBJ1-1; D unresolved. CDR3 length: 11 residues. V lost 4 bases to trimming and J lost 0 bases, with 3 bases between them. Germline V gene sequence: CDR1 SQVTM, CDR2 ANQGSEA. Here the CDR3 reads CSVGMNTEAFF. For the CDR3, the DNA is TGCAGCGTTGGGATGAACACTGAAGCTTTCTTT. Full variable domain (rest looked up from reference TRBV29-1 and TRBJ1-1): SAVISQKPSRDICQRGTSLTIQCQVDSQVTMMFWYRQQPGQSLTLIATANQGSEATYESGFVIDKFPISRPNLTFSTLTVSNMSPEDSSIYLCSVGMNTEAFFGQGTRLTVV.

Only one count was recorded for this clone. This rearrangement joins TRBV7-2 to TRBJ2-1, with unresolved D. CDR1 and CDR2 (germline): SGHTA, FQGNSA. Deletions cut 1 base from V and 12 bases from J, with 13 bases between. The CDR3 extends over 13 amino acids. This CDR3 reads CASSLVASSGQFF. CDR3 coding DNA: TGTGCCAGCAGCTTAGTTGCATCCTCGGGGCAGTTCTTC.

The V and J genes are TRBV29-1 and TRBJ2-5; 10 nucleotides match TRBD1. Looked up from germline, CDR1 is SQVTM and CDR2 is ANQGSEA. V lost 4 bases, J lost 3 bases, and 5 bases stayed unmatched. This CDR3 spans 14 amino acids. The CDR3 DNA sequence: TGCAGCGTTGCCTGGGGGACAGGGGAAGAGACCCAGTACTTC. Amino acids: CSVAWGTGEETQYF.

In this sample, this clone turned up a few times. DNA of the CDR3: TGTGCCAGCAGTAGACAGGGGGCGAACTACGAGCAGTACTTC. This codes for CASSRQGANYEQYF. V usage is TRBV6-5 and J usage is TRBJ2-7, with 10 bases fitting TRBD1. The V gene's germline CDR1 is MNHEY and CDR2 SVGAGI. V lost 5 bases and J lost 3; bases outside the gene matches: 4. This CDR3 spans 14 amino acids.